This T cell receptor (beta chain) was sequenced during a study of blood T cell repertoires in COVID-19. Libraries were prepared by immunoSEQ multiplex PCR; TCRdb keeps only in-frame clonotypes and omits some of them. The repertoire holds roughly 180,000 clones, with around 83% as singletons. Germline CDR1 reads SGHNT; CDR2 reads YENEEA. The J segment lost 2 bases and the V segment lost 5 bases, leaving 10 bases of the junction unmatched. The CDR3 covers 16 residues. The receptor was derived from a woman under 40 with active or convalescent COVID-19. Sequenced material: peripheral blood. The chain employs TRBV11-3 and TRBJ2-3, with TRBD1 matching 7 bases. The CDR3 DNA reads as TGTGCCAGCAGCACCGGGACAGCCCGGGACACAGATACGCAGTATTTT. Translated: CASSTGTARDTDTQYF.